The 14 T cell receptor beta chains below were found in one sample sequenced in a study of CD8+CD57+ T cells in acquired aplastic anemia. Genomic DNA served as template for TCR beta VDJ and CDR3 profiling. MiXCR was run by TCRdb on the reads, yielding one entry per CDR3 protein. The table shows 160,000 or so distinct CDR3 sequences, with about 45% occurring only once. The authors sequenced patients whose flow cytometry had shown CD8+CD57+ cell expansion. The sequencing sample was made of sorted CD4+, CD8+, or CD8+CD57+ T cells (not recorded which) from PBMCs. These receptors were collected from a human donor with aplastic anemia.

This chain connects TRBV20-1 to TRBJ1-2; D gene uncertain. This CDR3 spans 13 amino acids. The V and J ends lost 5 bases and 2 bases respectively, with 12 bases between them. Germline CDR1 reads DFQATT; CDR2 reads SNEGSKA (reference sequence). Written as DNA, the CDR3 is TGCAGTGCTTTGGACCAAGAAAACTATGGCTACACCTTC. This gives the protein CSALDQENYGYTF.

This sequence joins TRBV15 and TRBJ2-7; no firm D call. The CDR3 loop spans 12 amino acids. Germline V lookup: CDR1 LNHNV, CDR2 YYDKDF (reference sequence). V dropped 3 bases and J dropped 3 bases, with 6 bases sitting between them. The DNA of the CDR3 is TGTGCCACCAGCAGGCAAGGCTACGAGCAGTACGTC. Protein sequence: CATSRQGYEQYV.

This clonotype was recorded many times. The chain is built from TRBV5-1 and TRBJ2-7; D not resolved. Germline lookup yields CDR1 SGHRS and CDR2 YFSETQ. CDR3 size: 15 residues. The germline V and J ends were trimmed by 2 bases and 1 base, with 13 bases remaining between them. CDR3 nucleotide sequence: TGCGCCAGCAGCTTCGACACCCAGGCGTCCTACGAGCAGTACTTC. Protein: CASSFDTQASYEQYF.

Only a few counts were recorded for this clonotype. A much larger clone sits a single nucleotide away, making a read error possible. The rearrangement uses TRBV5-4 and TRBJ1-1; D gene unclear. V gave up 4 bases and J gave up 3 bases, with 13 bases separating them. The CDR3 totals 14 residues. From germline, CDR1 is SGHNT and CDR2 YYREEE (reference sequence). CDR3 protein: CASSDDRLDTEAFF. CDR3 in DNA: TGTGCCAGCAGCGATGACCGATTGGACACTGAAGCTTTCTTT. The whole variable domain, filled in from reference TRBV5-4 and TRBJ1-1, reads ETGVTQSPTHLIKTRGQQVTLRCSSQSGHNTVSWYQQALGQGPQFIFQYYREEENGRGNFPPRFSGLQFPNYSSELNVNALELDDSALYLCASSDDRLDTEAFFGQGTRLTVV.

This clonotype was picked up many times. The chain couples TRBV19 to TRBJ1-2; unclear D gene. CDR3 size: 11 residues. The V end lost 7 bases, the J end lost 8 bases, and 11 bases lay between the germline ends. Germline V gene sequence: CDR1 LNHDA, CDR2 SQIVND (reference sequence). CDR3 amino acids: CASNTAEGYTF. CDR3 DNA: TGTGCCAGTAATACGGCGGAGGGCTACACCTTC. Looking up the rest from reference TRBV19 and TRBJ1-2 gives the full variable domain: DGGITQSPKYLFRKEGQNVTLSCEQNLNHDAMYWYRQDPGQGLRLIYYSQIVNDFQKGDIAEGYSVSREKKESFPLTVTSAQKNPTAFYLCASNTAEGYTFGSGTRLTVV.

This clonotype was found many times. The chain's CDR3 is CASSLGGVGGYNEQFF. The CDR3 nucleotides are TGTGCCAGCAGCTTAGGAGGGGTGGGCGGCTACAATGAGCAGTTCTTC. The chain carries TRBV11-2 and TRBJ2-1; TRBD1 or TRBD2 may be the D gene (5 bases each). The V end lost 1 base, the J end lost 3 bases, and 13 bases lay between the germline ends. CDR1 and CDR2 from the germline V gene are SGHAT and FQNNGV. This CDR3 comprises 16 residues.

This clonotype was detected ten times or more. The chain uses TRBV15 and TRBJ2-4, with 10 bases identical to TRBD2. Unmatched junction bases numbered 5, after V lost 5 bases and J lost 4 bases. This CDR3 region has 15 residues. In germline, CDR1 is LNHNV, CDR2 YYDKDF (reference sequence). CDR3 loop: CATSAGTSVKNIQYF. The CDR3 DNA sequence: TGTGCCACCAGCGCCGGGACTAGCGTTAAAAACATTCAGTACTTC.

This clonotype was counted ten times or more. A single base separates this from a much larger clone, so it may be a read error. This chain links TRBV7-8 with TRBJ2-7; TRBD1 is a possible D gene (6 bases). Trimming shortened V by 2 bases and J by 2 bases, and 10 bases separated the two germline ends. Germline lookup yields CDR1 SGHVS and CDR2 FQNEAQ. CDR3 length: 14 amino acids. The CDR3: CASSLTQGTYEQYF. In DNA form, the CDR3 reads TGTGCCAGCAGCTTAACGCAGGGGACCTACGAGCAGTACTTC.

This clonotype occurred a few times. This sequence joins TRBV20-1 and TRBJ2-1; 11 nucleotides align to TRBD2. Germline CDR1 DFQATT, CDR2 SNEGSKA (reference sequence). After removal of 6 bases from V and 8 bases from J, the junction contained 12 bases not matched to a gene. The CDR3 has 15 residues. CDR3 sequence: CSAGIAGGPGDEQFF. The DNA for the CDR3 is TGCAGTGCGGGTATAGCGGGAGGGCCGGGAGATGAGCAGTTCTTC.

This clonotype was recorded at least ten times. V gene TRBV3-1 combines with J gene TRBJ2-7; no firm D call. Deletions cut 1 base from V and 2 bases from J, with 6 bases between. Germline CDR1 LGHDT, CDR2 YNNKEL (reference sequence). The CDR3 is made up of 13 amino acids. CDR3 loop: CASSQANTYEQYF. The DNA for the CDR3 is TGTGCCAGCAGCCAAGCCAATACCTACGAGCAGTACTTC.

Turning to this clonotype: Mismatch with germline at one junction end may stem from a read error. The chain couples TRBV5-4 to TRBJ2-3; 11 bases are a match to TRBD2. CDR1 is SGHNT and CDR2 is YYREEE in the germline V gene (reference sequence). This CDR3 comprises 17 residues. The CDR3 loop reads CASSLGWASGRSGTQYF. The CDR3 DNA is TGTGCCAGCAGTTTGGGGTGGGCTAGCGGGAGGTCAGGTACGCAGTATTTT. Combining the CDR3 with reference TRBV5-4 and TRBJ2-3 gives the whole variable domain ETGVTQSPTHLIKTRGQQVTLRCSSQSGHNTVSWYQQALGQGPQFIFQYYREEENGRGNFPPRFSGLQFPNYSSELNVNALELDDSALYLCASSLGWASGRSGTQYFGPGTRLTVL.

In the case of this clonotype: A junction end diverges from the germline sequence, so it may reflect a read error. This chain uses TRBV19 with TRBJ2-7; D is uncertain. CDR1 is LNHDA, CDR2 SQIVND, per germline (reference sequence). This CDR3 comprises 17 residues. The CDR3 nucleotides are TGTGCCAGTAGTATAGGTTGGACCGTCGAGAGCTCCCACGAGCAGTACTTC. This translates into CASSIGWTVESSHEQYF.

This clonotype was picked up many times. The CDR3 is CASSSLGLAYNEQFF. CDR3 DNA sequence: TGTGCCAGTAGCTCCCTGGGACTAGCCTACAATGAGCAGTTCTTC. V and J are TRBV19 and TRBJ2-1; the match to TRBD2 covers 8 bases. The CDR3 is made up of 15 amino acids. The germline CDR1 and CDR2 sequences are LNHDA and SQIVND (reference sequence). V lost 6 bases and J lost 2; bases outside the gene matches: 6.

J is TRBJ1-1 and V is TRBV29-1; the D gene is possibly TRBD1 (5 bases). V lost 2 bases and J lost 0, with 13 bases in between. CDR1 is SQVTM and CDR2 is ANQGSEA in the germline V gene. The CDR3 totals 15 residues. Written as DNA, the CDR3 is TGCAGCGTTGAACCTGGGGACCGGCTGAACACTGAAGCTTTCTTT. Protein: CSVEPGDRLNTEAFF.